The 4 T cell receptor beta chains listed next were all sequenced from one sample in a study of blood T cell repertoires in COVID-19. Assay: immunoSEQ multiplex PCR; the TCRdb copy retains only in-frame clones and omits some. Among over 60,000 clones listed, more than 90% were seen once. The sequencing sample was made of peripheral blood. The receptors derive from a human donor in a cohort sampled during active COVID-19.

The chain couples TRBV24-1 to TRBJ1-5, with D perhaps TRBD1 (6 bases). Trimming removed 6 bases from V and 7 bases from J, with 9 bases in between. The CDR3 totals 12 residues. Germline CDR1 is KGHDR and CDR2 is SFDVKD. CDR3 protein: CATSTGTQPQHF. The CDR3 DNA reads TGTGCCACCAGTACAGGGACCCAGCCCCAGCATTTT.

V and J are TRBV7-8 and TRBJ2-7; no firm D call. Germline V gives CDR1 SGHVS, CDR2 FQNEAQ. The CDR3 has 15 residues. The V gene lost 5 bases and the J gene lost 0 bases, with 14 bases spanning the gap. CDR3 residues: CASSPYPSNSYEQYF. The CDR3 DNA sequence: TGTGCCAGCAGCCCATACCCGAGCAACTCCTACGAGCAGTACTTC.

The chain combines TRBV7-2 with TRBJ1-2, with a possible D match to TRBD1 (6 bases). Per the germline V gene, CDR1 is SGHTA and CDR2 is FQGNSA. CDR3 length equals 15 residues. Trimming pared 0 bases from V and 7 bases from J, leaving 15 bases between. The CDR3 sequence: CASSLANGQGFGYTF. CDR3 nucleotides: TGTGCCAGCAGCTTAGCAAATGGGCAGGGGTTTGGCTACACCTTC.

The rearrangement joins TRBV5-1 to TRBJ1-1; 10 bases match TRBD1. The germline V gene has CDR1 SGHRS and CDR2 YFSETQ. V lost 7 bases to trimming and J lost 4 bases; unmatched junction nucleotides: 7. The CDR3 runs to 14 residues. The DNA for the CDR3 is TGCGCCAGCTGGGGACAGGGGCGTAGCACTGAAGCTTTCTTT. Its translation is CASWGQGRSTEAFF.